The 2 T cell receptor beta chains below all came from one sample that was sequenced in a study of T cell repertoires in aging, cancer and after chemotherapy (dated by TCRdb to between 2018 and 2020). The run used an Illumina MiSeq. Multiplex touch-down PCR with a mixed TRB-A/B primer pool was used to amplify rearranged TRB sequences covering the V, D and J segments. TCRdb cleaned the public reads at Q25 with fastp, built clones with MiXCR and kept in-frame beta chains. Records with the same CDR3 protein are collapsed into one entry carrying the most frequent genes and DNA. The sample profile shows roughly 12,000 distinct CDR3 sequences; approximately 24% of them were found once. Together, the top ten hold 1.5% to 2% of the sample. Instead of sorted cells or RNA, genomic DNA extracted from peripheral blood served as the source for amplifying TCR beta rearrangements. Sequences were obtained from blood. The receptors here all came from a human donor in good health.

This clonotype is medium-sized within its sample. This sequence joins TRBV6-5 and TRBJ1-6, with TRBD1 matching over 7 bases. J lost 7 bases, V lost 6 bases, and 9 bases had no gene match. CDR3 size: 15 residues. Germline CDR1 reads MNHEY; CDR2 reads SVGAGI. CDR3 bases: TGTGCCAGCAGGAAGTTGACAGGGACCAATTCACCCCTCCACTTT. Residues: CASRKLTGTNSPLHF.

This clonotype showed up just a few times. In DNA, the CDR3 is TGTGCCAGCTCACCCGTACCCCGCGACGAGCAGTACTTC. It is translated as CASSPVPRDEQYF. The V call is TRBV18, the J call TRBJ2-7; D ambiguous. CDR1 and CDR2 (germline): KGHSH, LQKENI. Trimming shortened V by 3 bases and J by 5 bases, and 11 bases separated the two germline ends. This CDR3 contains 13 residues.